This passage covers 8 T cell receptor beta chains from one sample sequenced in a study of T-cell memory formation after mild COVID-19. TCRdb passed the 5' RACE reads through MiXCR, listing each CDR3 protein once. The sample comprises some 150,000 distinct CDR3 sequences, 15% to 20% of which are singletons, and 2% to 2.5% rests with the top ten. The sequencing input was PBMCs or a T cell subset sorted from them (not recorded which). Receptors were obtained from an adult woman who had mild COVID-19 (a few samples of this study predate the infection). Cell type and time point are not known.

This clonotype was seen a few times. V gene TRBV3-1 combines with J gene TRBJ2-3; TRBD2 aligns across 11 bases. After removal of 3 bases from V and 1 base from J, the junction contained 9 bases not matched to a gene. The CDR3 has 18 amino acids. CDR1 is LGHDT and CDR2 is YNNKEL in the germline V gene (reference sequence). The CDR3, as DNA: TGTGCCAGCAGCCATAGCGGGGGGGCCAAAGAGGGCACAGATACGCAGTATTTT. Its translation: CASSHSGGAKEGTDTQYF.

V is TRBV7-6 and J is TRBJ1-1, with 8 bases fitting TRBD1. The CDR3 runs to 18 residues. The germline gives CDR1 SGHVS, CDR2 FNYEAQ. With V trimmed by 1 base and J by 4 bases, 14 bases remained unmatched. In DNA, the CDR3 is TGTGCCAGCAGCTTAGGATCCGGGACAGGTCTAGGGAGCACTGAAGCTTTCTTT. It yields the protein CASSLGSGTGLGSTEAFF.

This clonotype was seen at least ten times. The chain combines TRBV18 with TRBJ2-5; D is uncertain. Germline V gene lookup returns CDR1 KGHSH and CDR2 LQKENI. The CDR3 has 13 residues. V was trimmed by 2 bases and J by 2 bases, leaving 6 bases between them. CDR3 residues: CASSPGRQETQYF. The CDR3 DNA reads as TGTGCCAGCTCACCAGGCAGACAAGAGACCCAGTACTTC. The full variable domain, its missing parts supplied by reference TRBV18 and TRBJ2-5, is NAGVMQNPRHLVRRRGQEARLRCSPMKGHSHVYWYRQLPEEGLKFMVYLQKENIIDESGMPKERFSAEFPKEGPSILRIQQVVRGDSAAYFCASSPGRQETQYFGPGTRLLVL.

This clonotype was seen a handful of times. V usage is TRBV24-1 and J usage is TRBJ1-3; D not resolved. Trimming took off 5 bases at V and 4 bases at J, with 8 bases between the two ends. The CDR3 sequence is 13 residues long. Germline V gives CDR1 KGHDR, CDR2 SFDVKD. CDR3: CATSAFGGNTIYF. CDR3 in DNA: TGTGCCACCAGTGCTTTCGGCGGAAACACCATATATTTT.

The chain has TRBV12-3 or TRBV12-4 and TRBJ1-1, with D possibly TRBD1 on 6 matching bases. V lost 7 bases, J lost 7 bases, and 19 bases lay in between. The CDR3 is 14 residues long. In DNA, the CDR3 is TGTGCCAGCACCCTAGGGGGGGGCGTAGGTGAAGCTTTCTTT. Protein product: CASTLGGGVGEAFF.

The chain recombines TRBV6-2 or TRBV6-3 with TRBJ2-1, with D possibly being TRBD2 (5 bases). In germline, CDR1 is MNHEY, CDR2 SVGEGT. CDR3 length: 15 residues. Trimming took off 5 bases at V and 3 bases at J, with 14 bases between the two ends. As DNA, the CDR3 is TGTGCCAGCAGTGAGGACCGAGGGAGCTACAATGAGCAGTTCTTC. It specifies CASSEDRGSYNEQFF.

Here the CDR3 reads CASSLAGNNEQFF. The CDR3, as DNA: TGTGCCAGCAGTCTAGCGGGGAACAATGAGCAGTTCTTC. V and J are TRBV7-3 and TRBJ2-1; TRBD2 matches 9 bases. V shed 6 bases and J 5 bases; nucleotides not matched to a gene: 2. This CDR3 is 13 amino acids long. CDR1 and CDR2 from the germline V gene are SGHTA and FQGTGA.

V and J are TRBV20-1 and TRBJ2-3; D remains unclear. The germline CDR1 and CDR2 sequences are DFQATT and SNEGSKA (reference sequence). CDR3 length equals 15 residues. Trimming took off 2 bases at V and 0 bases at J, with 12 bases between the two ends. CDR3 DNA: TGCAGTGCTAGACCCCGCCCCCCAAGCACAGATACGCAGTATTTT. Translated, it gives CSARPRPPSTDTQYF.